Listed below are T cell receptor beta chains from one sample, sequenced in a study of early T cells in non-severe SARS-CoV-2 infection. TCRdb used MiXCR to reprocess the 5' RACE reads, holding one entry per CDR3 protein. This repertoire shows just over 95,000 distinct CDR3 sequences, 11% found once; its top ten account for roughly 4.5%. Sequencing was performed on whole blood, taken at baseline. Every receptor here comes from an adult who was a healthcare worker with PCR-confirmed SARS-CoV-2 infection or an uninfected control (not recorded which). The CDR3 runs from the conserved cysteine through the conserved F or W. The D gene is left open where the match is weak. Not every row has a clone size; where given, it reads once, few, many or a size class.

TRBD1 | TRBJ2-7 | many | TRBV29-1 | TGCAGCGTTCTACGGGACAGGGCGGCCGGGCAGTACTTC | CSVLRDRAAGQYF
- | TRBJ1-6 | few | TRBV7-2 | TGTGCCAGCAGCTTAGGGAGCTCCTATAATTCACCCCTCCACTTT | CASSLGSSYNSPLHF
- | TRBJ2-7 | - | TRBV28 | TGTGCCAGCAGTTCCCGATGGGCCTCCTACGAGCAGTACTTC | CASSSRWASYEQYF
- | TRBJ1-3 | many | TRBV28 | TGTGCCAGCACCCCGGGGGCAAGCTCTGGAAACACCATATATTTT | CASTPGASSGNTIYF
TRBD1 | TRBJ1-2 | few | TRBV5-5 | TGTGCCAGCAGCTTGGTCCCGGGACAGGGATATGGCTACACCTTC | CASSLVPGQGYGYTF
TRBD2 | TRBJ2-1 | - | TRBV6-1 | TGTGCCAGCAGTGTACATAGCGGGAGGGCCCCGGGTGAGCAGTTCTTC | CASSVHSGRAPGEQFF
- | TRBJ1-1 | - | TRBV5-1 | TGCGCCAGCAACCCAGGTGGGAACACTGAAGCTTTCTTT | CASNPGGNTEAFF
- | TRBJ2-1 | few | TRBV19 | TGTGCTTGCTCGCGACGGAACCACAATGAGCAGTTCTTC | CACSRRNHNEQFF
TRBD1 | TRBJ2-7 | few | TRBV20-1 | TGCAGTGCTGCCGGGACAGGGTCCTTTTCACCTTCCTACGAGCAGTACTTC | CSAAGTGSFSPSYEQYF
- | TRBJ2-1 | few | TRBV9 | TGTGCCAGCAGCGTAGCTAGTTGGGATGAGCAGTTCTTC | CASSVASWDEQFF
- | TRBJ2-7 | many | TRBV3-1 | TGTGCCAGCAGCCAAGGGAGGAAGCATCCATACGAGCAGTACTTC | CASSQGRKHPYEQYF
- | TRBJ2-7 | few | TRBV6-6 | TGTGCCAGCAGTTACTCTACGCCCTACGAGCAGTACTTC | CASSYSTPYEQYF
TRBD1 | TRBJ1-1 | - | TRBV14 | TGTGCCAGCAGCCAAGAGGGGACAGGGAGAACTGAAGCTTTCTTT | CASSQEGTGRTEAFF
- | TRBJ2-3 | - | TRBV2 | TGTGCCAGCAGAGGAGACGCTAGCACAGATACGCAGTATTTT | CASRGDASTDTQYF
- | TRBJ2-1 | - | TRBV5-1 | TGCGCCAGCAGCTCCCGGGACAATGAGCAGTTCTTC | CASSSRDNEQFF
TRBD2 | TRBJ2-7 | few | TRBV7-2 | TGTGCCAGCAGCCCCGGTCTAGCGGTTCCCTACGAGCAGTACTTC | CASSPGLAVPYEQYF
TRBD2 | TRBJ2-1 | many | TRBV20-1 | TGCAGTGCTAGGTCCCGACTAGCGGGGAGAGACAATGAGCAGTTCTTC | CSARSRLAGRDNEQFF
TRBD2 | TRBJ2-3 | many | TRBV5-4 | TGTGCCAGCAGGCGGGAGTTGGGCACAGATACGCAGTATTTT | CASRRELGTDTQYF
- | TRBJ2-7 | few | TRBV6-5 | TGTGCCACCAAGCGGGGACACTCCTACGAGCAGTACTTC | CATKRGHSYEQYF
- | TRBJ2-3 | - | TRBV2 | TGTGCCAGCAACCTTCAGGGCTCTACGCAGTATTTT | CASNLQGSTQYF
- | TRBJ1-1 | - | TRBV5-6 | TGTGCCAGCAGCTTGGGTGGTCGGGAGAACACTGAAGCTTTCTTT | CASSLGGRENTEAFF
- | TRBJ1-1 | few | TRBV6-6 | TGTGCCAGCAGTTACAGTGAGAACACTGAAGCTTTCTTT | CASSYSENTEAFF
TRBD2 | TRBJ2-7 | - | TRBV7-2 | TGTGCCAGCAGAATATCCGGCGGGACTACCACCTACGAGCAGTACTTC | CASRISGGTTTYEQYF
- | TRBJ2-6 | few | TRBV10-3 | TGTGCCATCAGTGAGTGGCAGGCCTCTGGGGCCAACGTCCTGACTTTC | CAISEWQASGANVLTF
- | TRBJ2-2 | many | TRBV3-1 | TGTGCCAGCAGCCAAAGGGGAACCGGGGAGCTGTTTTTT | CASSQRGTGELFF
- | TRBJ2-7 | - | TRBV28 | TGTGCCAGCATAGGTGAGACCAGCTACGAGCAGTACTTC | CASIGETSYEQYF
- | TRBJ2-7 | - | TRBV30 | TGTGCCTGGAGTGTATCCCGGAGCTCCTACGAGCAGTACTTC | CAWSVSRSSYEQYF
- | TRBJ2-3 | few | TRBV20-1 | TGCAGTGCTAGAACAACGGTGCTAGCGAGTTACACAGATACGCAGTATTTT | CSARTTVLASYTDTQYF
TRBD2 | TRBJ2-3 | many | TRBV14 | TGTGCCAGCAGCCAAGGCTCCCGGGGGGAGGATACGCAGTATTTT | CASSQGSRGEDTQYF
- | TRBJ2-1 | - | TRBV10-3 | TGTGCCATCAGTGATAGTACAAGCGGTAGCAATGAGCAGTTCTTC | CAISDSTSGSNEQFF
TRBD1 | TRBJ1-3 | few | TRBV9 | TGTGCCAGCAGCGTTACAGGGGCCTCTGGAAACACCATATATTTT | CASSVTGASGNTIYF
- | TRBJ2-1 | many | TRBV5-1 | TGCGCCAGCAGCTCTGGCTCACCGTACAATGAGCAGTTCTTC | CASSSGSPYNEQFF
TRBD2 | TRBJ2-7 | - | TRBV7-8 | TGTGCCAGCAGCTCCTCTAGCGGGAACACCCACGAGCAGTACTTC | CASSSSSGNTHEQYF
- | TRBJ1-1 | many | TRBV7-9 | TGTGCCAGCAGCTTAGAGAACACTGAAGCTTTCTTT | CASSLENTEAFF
TRBD2 | TRBJ2-7 | few | TRBV5-6 | TGTGCCAGCAGCTCCTCGACTCGGTTAGGGACTAGCACTCCCTACGAGCAGTACTTC | CASSSSTRLGTSTPYEQYF
TRBD2 | TRBJ2-3 | many | TRBV6-5 | TGTGCCAGCAGTTACTCTGGCGGGGGGCCCACAGATACGCAGTATTTT | CASSYSGGGPTDTQYF
- | TRBJ2-7 | - | TRBV20-1 | TGCAGTGCTACAATTAGCGGCCACGAGCAGTACTTC | CSATISGHEQYF
- | TRBJ1-5 | few | TRBV12-3/TRBV12-4 | TGTGCCAGCAGTTACCAGGGACTCTATCAGCCCCAGCATTTT | CASSYQGLYQPQHF
- | TRBJ2-5 | few | TRBV7-9 | TGTGCCAGCAGCGCCGGGGGCGGGCAAGAGACCCAGTACTTC | CASSAGGGQETQYF
- | TRBJ2-7 | many | TRBV4-2 | TGTGCCAGCAGCCAAGAATTCAGCGGAGGCCACGGAATATCCTACGAGCAGTACTTC | CASSQEFSGGHGISYEQYF
- | TRBJ2-1 | few | TRBV20-1 | TGCAGTGCTCCGTTGACCGCCTTGAATGAGCAGTTCTTC | CSAPLTALNEQFF
- | TRBJ2-3 | few | TRBV24-1 | TGTGCCACCAGTGACCCCTCGACAACCCCGGCCACAGATACGCAGTATTTT | CATSDPSTTPATDTQYF
- | TRBJ1-3 | - | TRBV20-1 | TGCAGTGCTAGCCGGGATTACTCTGAAAACACCATATATTTT | CSASRDYSENTIYF
- | TRBJ1-4 | few | TRBV19 | TGTGCCAGTAGTCGAACGGGGGATCTAGACGAAAAACTGTTTTTT | CASSRTGDLDEKLFF
- | TRBJ2-7 | - | TRBV3-1 | TGTGCCAGCACTTCGACCGTTAGCCGTAGGGCGGACGAGCAGTACTTC | CASTSTVSRRADEQYF
TRBD1 | TRBJ1-3 | few | TRBV6-1 | TGTGCCAGCAATAATGTGGGACAGGGCTCGGCCACCATATATTTT | CASNNVGQGSATIYF
- | TRBJ1-4 | - | TRBV30 | TGTGCCTGGAGTGTACTGAAACTGGTCGGAAAACTGTTTTTT | CAWSVLKLVGKLFF
TRBD1 | TRBJ1-1 | few | TRBV19 | TGTGCCAGTAGGAACAGGGGCGGAAACACTGAAGCTTTCTTT | CASRNRGGNTEAFF
- | TRBJ2-7 | few | TRBV7-9 | TGTGCCAGCAGCTTAGCCCCGTCATACTACGAGCAGTACTTC | CASSLAPSYYEQYF